This T cell receptor beta chain was profiled in a study of T cell responses to AZD1222 COVID-19 vaccine. The assay was immunoSEQ multiplex PCR, and TCRdb's table has in-frame clones only and misses some. Of over 110,000 clones listed, roughly 93% were seen once; the top ten hold around 12%. Study-wide findings and caveats: Baseline seropositives among AZD1222 recipients totaled only six. Most donors were white British and more were female, and clonal diversity was possibly underestimated. Regions left unmutated in variants are reportedly the target of nearly half of spike-specific TCRs. The study found vaccine-associated CD4 TCRs spanning spike, dominant at 160-218 and 743-854.

For this clone: Its antigen is currently unknown.

Germline values: CDR1 SGDLS, CDR2 YYNGEE. Trimming stripped 2 bases from V and 2 bases from J, with 11 bases between. The CDR3 has 14 residues. This clonotype was obtained from an adult who had recovered from COVID-19. The chain has TRBV9 and TRBJ2-7; D is ambiguous. The sequences come from peripheral blood, collected after recovery from COVID-19. Here the CDR3 DNA reads TGTGCCAGCAGCGTTAGGGATATAACCTACGAGCAGTACTTC. Encoded protein: CASSVRDITYEQYF.